The T cell receptor (beta chain) described here comes from a study of tumor-infiltrating lymphocytes in primary liver carcinoma. The CDR3 has 19 amino acids. Germline V gene data show CDR1 as SGHAT and CDR2 as FQDESV (reference sequence). Overall study results and limits: Tumor-blood pairs (like tumor-adjacent pairs) overlapped less than tumor region pairs did. Tumor top-250-clone fraction significantly exceeded that of blood (p = 0.039).

Scientists recovered RNA and DNA together from around 20-30 mg of unsorted bulk tissue. These patients lived with chronic HBV infection and had never been treated. A constant-region primer served to make TCR beta cDNA from about 530 ng total RNA. It was through three nested multiplex PCR rounds of slightly modified ARM-PCR that TCR beta libraries arose. The first two PCR rounds, around 11 cycles each, used TRBV1-TRBV30 forward primers and a C-beta reverse primer. Each CDR3 protein gets one entry after TCRdb re-called the multiplex PCR reads with MiXCR. The data contain approximately 80,000 distinct CDR3 sequences, 69% of them seen just once; the ten biggest clones take up approximately 27%. With regard to this clonotype: Its antigen is unknown. At one end, the junction sequence differs from germline, possibly due to a read error.

The chain uses TRBV11-1 and TRBJ2-3; a possible D gene is TRBD2 (5 bases). The clonotype was recovered from a man in his forties with primary liver carcinoma and hepatitis B virus infection. Sequenced sample: tumor-adjacent normal liver tissue. CDR3 in amino acids: CASSRTLPDGRASTDTEYF. DNA for the CDR3: TGTGCCAGCAGTCGCACACTCCCGGACGGCCGGGCTAGCACAGATACGGAGTATTTT.